A selection of T cell receptor beta chains follows, all from one sample in a study of CD8 T cells in Susac syndrome. Using its own MiXCR run on the immunoSEQ multiplex PCR reads, TCRdb lists one record per CDR3 protein. The sample shows some 110,000 distinct CDR3 sequences, just under 95% of them seen only once. Sequenced input: CD4+ T cells from PBMCs. The receptors originated from a human donor with multiple sclerosis. Each CDR3 is given with its conserved first and last residue. Each record gives: J gene, D gene, V gene, clone size, CDR3 protein, CDR3 DNA. The D gene is left open where the match is weak. Clone size is shown for a subset of rows, as once, few, many or a class of expanded clone.

J gene: TRBJ1-6; D gene: NA; V gene: TRBV3-1; clone size: NA; CDR3 protein: CASSRALNSPLHF; CDR3 DNA: TGTGCCAGCAGCCGGGCACTTAATTCACCCCTCCACTTT
J gene: TRBJ1-1; D gene: NA; V gene: TRBV15; clone size: NA; CDR3 protein: CATSFRRLLNTEVFF; CDR3 DNA: TGTGCCACCAGCTTCCGACGGCTACTGAACACTGAAGTTTTCTTT
J gene: TRBJ2-1; D gene: TRBD2; V gene: TRBV12-3/TRBV12-4; clone size: NA; CDR3 protein: CASSLSGGVQFF; CDR3 DNA: TGTGCCAGCAGTTTAAGCGGGGGGGTGCAGTTCTTC
J gene: TRBJ1-6; D gene: NA; V gene: TRBV2; clone size: once; CDR3 protein: CASTLRGLTNSPLHF; CDR3 DNA: TGTGCCAGCACCCTGAGGGGACTTACAAATTCACCCCTCCACTTT
J gene: TRBJ1-2; D gene: NA; V gene: TRBV19; clone size: NA; CDR3 protein: CASSMSGPNYGYTF; CDR3 DNA: TGTGCCAGTAGTATGAGTGGGCCGAACTATGGCTACACCTTC
J gene: TRBJ2-7; D gene: NA; V gene: TRBV20-1; clone size: NA; CDR3 protein: CSAKGGASGSYEQYF; CDR3 DNA: TGCAGTGCAAAAGGGGGGGCGTCGGGCTCCTACGAGCAGTACTTC
J gene: TRBJ2-7; D gene: NA; V gene: TRBV2; clone size: NA; CDR3 protein: CASIPLKDEQYF; CDR3 DNA: TGTGCCAGCATCCCCCTTAAGGACGAGCAGTACTTC
J gene: TRBJ1-1; D gene: NA; V gene: TRBV9; clone size: NA; CDR3 protein: CASSAPRGIVGLEAFF; CDR3 DNA: TGTGCCAGCAGCGCCCCGAGGGGGATCGTTGGGCTTGAAGCTTTCTTT
J gene: TRBJ1-1; D gene: NA; V gene: TRBV6-1; clone size: few; CDR3 protein: CASSQTRQFQVAFF; CDR3 DNA: TGTGCCAGCAGTCAAACAAGACAGTTCCAGGTAGCTTTCTTT
J gene: TRBJ1-5; D gene: TRBD1; V gene: TRBV28; clone size: NA; CDR3 protein: CASGQGWKPQHF; CDR3 DNA: TGTGCCAGCGGACAGGGGTGGAAGCCCCAGCATTTT
J gene: TRBJ2-1; D gene: TRBD2; V gene: TRBV20-1; clone size: NA; CDR3 protein: CSARDSRGGHNEQFF; CDR3 DNA: TGCAGTGCTAGAGATTCCCGGGGGGGACACAATGAGCAGTTCTTC
J gene: TRBJ1-4; D gene: NA; V gene: TRBV7-2; clone size: NA; CDR3 protein: CASSLQSTNEKLFF; CDR3 DNA: TGTGCCAGCAGCTTGCAGTCAACTAATGAAAAACTGTTTTTT
J gene: TRBJ2-7; D gene: NA; V gene: TRBV19; clone size: NA; CDR3 protein: CASRATGIYEQYF; CDR3 DNA: TGTGCCAGTAGGGCAACAGGGATCTACGAGCAGTACTTC
J gene: TRBJ1-6; D gene: NA; V gene: TRBV30; clone size: NA; CDR3 protein: CAWSSGPRGNSPLHF; CDR3 DNA: TGTGCCTGGAGTAGTGGTCCACGGGGGAATTCACCCCTCCACTTT
J gene: TRBJ1-1; D gene: NA; V gene: TRBV19; clone size: NA; CDR3 protein: CASSKSGTHTEAFF; CDR3 DNA: TGTGCCAGTAGTAAATCGGGAACCCACACTGAAGCTTTCTTT
J gene: TRBJ1-1; D gene: NA; V gene: TRBV29-1; clone size: NA; CDR3 protein: CSVAPRLDTEAFF; CDR3 DNA: TGCAGCGTCGCGCCGAGGTTGGACACTGAAGCTTTCTTT
J gene: TRBJ1-2; D gene: NA; V gene: TRBV5-1; clone size: NA; CDR3 protein: CASSPTGRTSLDGYTF; CDR3 DNA: TGCGCCAGCAGCCCGACAGGTAGGACGTCTCTGGACGGCTACACCTTC
J gene: TRBJ2-2; D gene: TRBD1; V gene: TRBV4-1; clone size: NA; CDR3 protein: CASSPYRGLNTGELFF; CDR3 DNA: TGCGCCAGCAGCCCGTACAGGGGTTTGAACACCGGGGAGCTGTTTTTT
J gene: TRBJ1-5; D gene: TRBD1; V gene: TRBV30; clone size: NA; CDR3 protein: CAWSPDRGLYQPQHF; CDR3 DNA: TGTGCCTGGAGTCCCGACAGGGGGCTATATCAGCCCCAGCATTTT
J gene: TRBJ2-5; D gene: NA; V gene: TRBV7-9; clone size: NA; CDR3 protein: CASSLGEETQYF; CDR3 DNA: TGTGCCAGCAGCTTAGGGGAAGAGACCCAGTACTTC
J gene: TRBJ1-5; D gene: TRBD1; V gene: TRBV4-2; clone size: NA; CDR3 protein: CASSQGQTGFNQPQHF; CDR3 DNA: TGTGCCAGCAGCCAAGGACAGACAGGGTTTAATCAGCCCCAGCATTTT
J gene: TRBJ2-2; D gene: NA; V gene: TRBV3-1; clone size: NA; CDR3 protein: CASREGANTGELFF; CDR3 DNA: TGTGCCAGCAGAGAGGGCGCGAACACCGGGGAGCTGTTTTTT
J gene: TRBJ1-1; D gene: NA; V gene: TRBV7-6; clone size: NA; CDR3 protein: CASSLETSGLATEAFF; CDR3 DNA: TGTGCCAGCAGCCTTGAGACTTCAGGGCTCGCCACTGAAGCTTTCTTT
J gene: TRBJ1-3; D gene: NA; V gene: TRBV9; clone size: NA; CDR3 protein: CASSGGPLFSGNTIYF; CDR3 DNA: TGTGCCAGCAGTGGCGGGCCCCTATTCTCTGGAAACACCATATATTTT
J gene: TRBJ2-3; D gene: TRBD2; V gene: TRBV20-1; clone size: NA; CDR3 protein: CSAKTSGGVSTDTQYF; CDR3 DNA: TGCAGTGCGAAGACTAGCGGGGGGGTAAGCACAGATACGCAGTATTTT
J gene: TRBJ1-2; D gene: NA; V gene: TRBV6-5; clone size: NA; CDR3 protein: CASRRSGESNYGYIF; CDR3 DNA: TGTGCCAGCAGGAGATCAGGGGAGTCTAACTATGGCTACATCTTC
J gene: TRBJ2-3; D gene: TRBD1; V gene: TRBV9; clone size: NA; CDR3 protein: CASSFSGTGGLDTQYF; CDR3 DNA: TGTGCCAGCAGCTTCTCCGGGACAGGGGGTTTAGATACGCAGTATTTT
J gene: TRBJ2-7; D gene: NA; V gene: TRBV28; clone size: NA; CDR3 protein: CASSSSSTRGYEQYF; CDR3 DNA: TGTGCCAGCAGTTCCTCCAGTACGCGGGGCTACGAGCAGTACTTC
J gene: TRBJ2-2; D gene: NA; V gene: TRBV20-1; clone size: NA; CDR3 protein: CSATQGRPGELFF; CDR3 DNA: TGCAGTGCTACACAGGGGAGGCCCGGGGAGCTGTTTTTT
J gene: TRBJ2-2; D gene: NA; V gene: TRBV7-2; clone size: NA; CDR3 protein: CASSLGGENTGELFF; CDR3 DNA: TGTGCCAGCAGCTTAGGTGGAGAGAACACCGGGGAGCTGTTTTTT